This entry lists 12 T cell receptor beta chains sequenced from one sample in a study of CD8 T cells in Susac syndrome. An input of roughly 0.5 to 1 ug of RNA was subjected to reverse transcription using random hexamers. TCRdb reprocessed the immunoSEQ multiplex PCR reads via MiXCR and lists one record per CDR3 protein. In the table there are roughly 190,000 distinct CDR3 sequences, approximately 96% of which are singletons. What was sequenced was CD4+ T cells from PBMCs. The receptors originated from a human donor with Susac syndrome.

The chain joins TRBV5-1 to TRBJ1-2, with D tentatively TRBD1 (6 bases). This CDR3 has 16 residues. V lost 0 bases, J lost 3 bases, and 15 bases lay in between. The germline CDR1 and CDR2 sequences are SGHRS and YFSETQ. The chain's CDR3 is CASSLGQASADYGYTF. CDR3 bases: TGCGCCAGCAGCTTGGGACAGGCTTCCGCAGACTATGGCTACACCTTC. Supplemented by reference TRBV5-1 and TRBJ1-2, the full variable domain reads KAGVTQTPRYLIKTRGQQVTLSCSPISGHRSVSWYQQTPGQGLQFLFEYFSETQRNKGNFPGRFSGRQFSNSRSEMNVSTLELGDSALYLCASSLGQASADYGYTFGSGTRLTVV.

V gene TRBV7-2 combines with J gene TRBJ2-5; D not certain. CDR1 SGHTA and CDR2 FQGNSA come from the germline V gene. V gave up 2 bases and J gave up 1 base, with 5 bases separating them. The CDR3 sequence is 13 residues long. The CDR3, as DNA: TGTGCCAGCAGCTTATCCTTCCAAGAGACCCAGTACTTC. This sequence encodes CASSLSFQETQYF.

This clonotype was seen just once. This sequence joins TRBV27 and TRBJ1-1; possible D gene TRBD1, 6 bases. This CDR3 is 13 amino acids long. The V end was cut by 6 bases, the J end by 5 bases, with 13 bases between. From germline, CDR1 is MNHEY and CDR2 SMNVEV (reference sequence). The CDR3 region has the DNA TGTGCCAGCAGACAAGGGGGGGGGACTGAAGCTTTCTTT. Translation gives CASRQGGGTEAFF.

CDR3 sequence reads: CSAKPGGDIQETQYF. Written as DNA, the CDR3 is TGCAGTGCTAAACCGGGGGGGGACATCCAAGAGACCCAGTACTTC. The chain uses TRBV20-1 and TRBJ2-5, with 8 bases fitting TRBD2. V gave up 4 bases and J gave up 1 base; unmatched junction bases: 8. This CDR3 spans 15 amino acids. The V gene's germline CDR1 is DFQATT and CDR2 SNEGSKA (reference sequence).

The genes are TRBV5-6 and TRBJ1-5; TRBD1 is a possible D gene (6 bases). Trimming removed 2 bases from V and 3 bases from J, with 15 bases in between. From germline, CDR1 is SGHDT and CDR2 YYEEEE. This CDR3 comprises 16 residues. The CDR3 region has the DNA TGTGCCAGCAGCTTTCTGGGGGGCCCTGCCAATCAGCCCCAGCATTTT. Protein sequence: CASSFLGGPANQPQHF. Full variable domain (rest looked up from reference TRBV5-6 and TRBJ1-5): DAGVTQSPTHLIKTRGQQVTLRCSPKSGHDTVSWYQQALGQGPQFIFQYYEEEERQRGNFPDRFSGHQFPNYSSELNVNALLLGDSALYLCASSFLGGPANQPQHFGDGTRLSIL.

This clonotype was recorded a few times. For the CDR3, the DNA is TGTGCCAGCCGCAGGGACAGCAATCAGCCCCAGCATTTT. It codes for CASRRDSNQPQHF. The chain employs TRBV2 and TRBJ1-5; TRBD1 might be the D (5 bases). CDR1 and CDR2 from the germline V gene are SNHLY and FYNNEI. Trimming stripped 8 bases from V and 1 base from J, with 9 bases between. The CDR3 consists of 13 residues.

This chain joins TRBV30 and TRBJ1-5, with 10 bases fitting TRBD1. V shed 5 bases, J shed 5 bases, and the junction held 3 bases outside the gene matches. CDR1 and CDR2 (germline): GTSNPN, SVGIG (reference sequence). The CDR3 runs to 13 residues. CDR3 nucleotides: TGTGCCTGGGCCGGGACAGGGGATCAGCCCCAGCATTTT. It yields the protein CAWAGTGDQPQHF.

The genes are TRBV19 and TRBJ2-7; D gene uncertain. Germline V gene lookup returns CDR1 LNHDA and CDR2 SQIVND (reference sequence). With 3 bases removed from V and 5 bases from J, the gap between germline ends came to 14 bases. The CDR3 extends over 14 amino acids. CDR3 bases: TGTGCCAGTAGTATGCCCGGAAGGTGGAACGAGCAGTACTTC. It yields the protein CASSMPGRWNEQYF. The variable domain in full, completed from reference TRBV19 and TRBJ2-7, reads DGGITQSPKYLFRKEGQNVTLSCEQNLNHDAMYWYRQDPGQGLRLIYYSQIVNDFQKGDIAEGYSVSREKKESFPLTVTSAQKNPTAFYLCASSMPGRWNEQYFGPGTRLTVT.

V gene TRBV5-1 combines with J gene TRBJ1-2, with a weak D call TRBD1 (6 bases). Looked up from germline, CDR1 is SGHRS and CDR2 is YFSETQ. CDR3 length: 14 residues. V dropped 1 base and J dropped 4 bases, with 11 bases sitting between them. For the CDR3, the DNA is TGCGCCAGCAGCTTGTCGGGGACAACCTATGGCTACACCTTC. Protein: CASSLSGTTYGYTF.

This clonotype was seen only once. V usage is TRBV7-9 and J usage is TRBJ1-1, with D maybe TRBD1 (5 bases). The CDR3 is 14 amino acids. Trimming removed 5 bases from V and 4 bases from J, with 14 bases in between. Germline CDR1 and CDR2: SEHNR and FQNEAQ (reference sequence). Here the CDR3 reads CASSPVAGVTEAFF. The CDR3 nucleotides read TGTGCCAGCAGCCCGGTGGCGGGGGTCACTGAAGCTTTCTTT.

CDR3: CASSDTGAEAFF. The CDR3 DNA follows: TGTGCCAGCAGTGATACAGGGGCTGAAGCTTTCTTT. The rearrangement links TRBV6-5 to TRBJ1-1; 7 nucleotides agree with TRBD1. There are 12 residues in the CDR3. Germline V gene lookup returns CDR1 MNHEY and CDR2 SVGAGI. J was trimmed by 6 bases and V by 5 bases; bases with no gene match: 3.

This clonotype is a singleton in its sample. The chain uses TRBV7-9 and TRBJ1-4, with D unclear. The CDR3 has 14 residues. V shed 5 bases and J shed 2 bases, with 9 bases lying between them. Germline assignment: CDR1 SEHNR and CDR2 FQNEAQ (reference sequence). The CDR3 bases are TGTGCCAGCAGCCTGCAGGCTACTAATGAAAAACTGTTTTTT. As protein: CASSLQATNEKLFF.